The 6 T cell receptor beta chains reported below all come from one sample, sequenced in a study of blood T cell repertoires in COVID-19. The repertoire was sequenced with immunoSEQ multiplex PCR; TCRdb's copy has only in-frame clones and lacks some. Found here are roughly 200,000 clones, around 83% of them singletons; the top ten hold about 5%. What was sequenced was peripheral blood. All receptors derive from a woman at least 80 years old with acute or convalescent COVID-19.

As DNA, the CDR3 is TGTGCCAGCAGTCGACAGGGCTGGGCTAATGAAAAACTGTTTTTT. It specifies CASSRQGWANEKLFF. The chain is built from TRBV2 and TRBJ1-4, with 7 positions matching TRBD1. Trimming cost V 5 bases and J 3 bases; bases outside gene matches: 6. This CDR3 spans 15 amino acids. Germline V lookup: CDR1 SNHLY, CDR2 FYNNEI.

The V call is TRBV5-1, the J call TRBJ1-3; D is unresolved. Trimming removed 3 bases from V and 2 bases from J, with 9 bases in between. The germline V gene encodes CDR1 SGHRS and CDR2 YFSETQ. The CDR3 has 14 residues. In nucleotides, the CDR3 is TGCGCCAGCAGCTATACAGAAACTGGAAACACCATATATTTT. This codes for CASSYTETGNTIYF.

CDR3 bases: TGTGCCACCAGCAGAGGTCCTAGCGGGAGTACCAACGAGCAGTACTTC. It is translated as CATSRGPSGSTNEQYF. The chain uses TRBV15 and TRBJ2-7, with TRBD2 identical over 10 bases. The CDR3 is 16 residues long. Germline-derived CDR1 and CDR2 are LNHNV and YYDKDF (reference sequence). Losses at the gene ends were 1 base for V and 5 bases for J; bases not matched to a gene: 8.

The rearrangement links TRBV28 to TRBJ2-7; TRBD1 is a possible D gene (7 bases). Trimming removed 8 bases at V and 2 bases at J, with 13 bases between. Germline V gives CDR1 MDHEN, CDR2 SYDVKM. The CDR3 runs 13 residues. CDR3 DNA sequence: TGTGCCAGCTCGGGGGACAGCCCCTACGAGCAGTACTTC. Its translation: CASSGDSPYEQYF. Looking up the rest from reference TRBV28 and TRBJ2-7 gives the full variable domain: DVKVTQSSRYLVKRTGEKVFLECVQDMDHENMFWYRQDPGLGLRLIYFSYDVKMKEKGDIPEGYSVSREKKERFSLILESASTNQTSMYLCASSGDSPYEQYFGPGTRLTVT.

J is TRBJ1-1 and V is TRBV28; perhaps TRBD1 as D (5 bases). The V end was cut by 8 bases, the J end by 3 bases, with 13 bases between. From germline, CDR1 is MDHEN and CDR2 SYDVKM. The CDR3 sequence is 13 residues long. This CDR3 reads CASSPPGHTEAFF. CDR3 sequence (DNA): TGTGCCAGCTCCCCCCCAGGGCACACTGAAGCTTTCTTT.

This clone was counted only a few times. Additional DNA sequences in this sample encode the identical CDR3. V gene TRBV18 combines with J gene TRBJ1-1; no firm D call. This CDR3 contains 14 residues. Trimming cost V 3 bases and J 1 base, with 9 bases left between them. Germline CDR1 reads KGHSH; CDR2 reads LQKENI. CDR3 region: CASSPTSGNTEAFF. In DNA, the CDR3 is TGTGCCAGCTCACCCACCTCGGGGAACACTGAAGCTTTCTTT. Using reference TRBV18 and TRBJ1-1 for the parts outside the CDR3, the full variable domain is NAGVMQNPRHLVRRRGQEARLRCSPMKGHSHVYWYRQLPEEGLKFMVYLQKENIIDESGMPKERFSAEFPKEGPSILRIQQVVRGDSAAYFCASSPTSGNTEAFFGQGTRLTVV.